The 9 T cell receptor beta chains presented below share a single source sample, sequenced in a study of tumor-infiltrating lymphocytes in oesophageal squamous cell carcinoma. A single record per CDR3 protein comes from TCRdb applying MiXCR to the PCR reads. The data hold approximately 15,000 distinct CDR3 sequences, with around half observed a single time. The sample taken for sequencing was esophageal tumor tissue. Receptors originate from a female donor with esophageal squamous cell carcinoma.

V and J are TRBV11-2 and TRBJ2-7; D may correspond to TRBD1 or TRBD2 (5 bases each). The DNA end is more similar to TRBJ2-5, so the J call may be wrong. Germline CDR1 and CDR2: SGHAT and FQNNGV. The CDR3 extends over 16 amino acids. The CDR3 DNA reads TGTGCCAGCAGCCCACACCGGGACCCAACGACAGAGACCCAGTACTTC. This codes for CASSPHRDPTTETQYF.

The chain employs TRBV10-1 and TRBJ2-5, with TRBD1 matching 9 bases. Gene TRBJ2-1 matches the end of the DNA better, so the J call may be wrong. The CDR3 runs to 14 residues. Germline V gives CDR1 WNHNN, CDR2 SYGVQD (reference sequence). CDR3 region: CASSGGQGYNEQFF. CDR3 nucleotides: TGCGCCAGCAGTGGGGGACAGGGCTACAATGAGCAGTTCTTC.

This clonotype has just a few counts. V and J are TRBV7-3 and TRBJ2-5; TRBD2 matches 14 bases. TRBJ2-1 matches the DNA end more closely, so the J call is doubtful. This CDR3 is 15 amino acids long. Germline V gene sequence: CDR1 SGHTA, CDR2 FQGTGA. The CDR3 is CASSFGLAGGKEQFF. DNA of the CDR3: TGTGCCAGCAGCTTCGGACTAGCGGGAGGAAAGGAGCAGTTCTTC.

This clonotype was seen a handful of times. The chain carries TRBV7-2 and TRBJ2-4; tentative D call: TRBD1 (7 bases). CDR3 size: 13 residues. Germline V CDR1 and CDR2: SGHTA, FQGNSA. V gave up 8 bases and J gave up 9 bases, with 17 bases separating them. The CDR3 sequence is CASGPLQGGIQYF. The CDR3 region has the DNA TGTGCCAGCGGTCCGTTGCAGGGGGGCATTCAGTACTTC.

In its sample, this clonotype was seen many times. This chain joins TRBV7-2 and TRBJ2-7, with D possibly matching TRBD2 (5 bases). This CDR3 is built from 11 residues. CDR1 SGHTA and CDR2 FQGNSA come from the germline V gene. V was shortened by 4 bases and J by 11 bases, with 12 bases between the two germline ends. The CDR3 DNA is TGTGCCAGCAGCTCCCTCGGGGATAAGTACTTC. It encodes CASSSLGDKYF. The complete variable domain, with remaining parts taken from reference TRBV7-2 and TRBJ2-7, reads GAGVSQSPSNKVTEKGKDVELRCDPISGHTALYWYRQSLGQGLEFLIYFQGNSAPDKSGLPSDRFSAERTGGSVSTLTIQRTQQEDSAVYLCASSSLGDKYFGPGTRLTVT.

This clonotype has ten or more counts. The chain has TRBV7-9 and TRBJ2-5; D not resolved. The CDR3 covers 15 residues. Deletions cut 4 bases from V and 2 bases from J, with 14 bases between. CDR1 SEHNR and CDR2 FQNEAQ come from the germline V gene (reference sequence). The CDR3 sequence: CASSSGPSQQETQYF. Written as DNA, the CDR3 is TGTGCCAGCAGCTCTGGACCCTCCCAGCAAGAGACCCAGTACTTC.

This clonotype was seen ten or more times. The V call is TRBV7-2, the J call TRBJ1-1, with D tentatively TRBD1 (6 bases). This CDR3 comprises 16 residues. CDR1 is SGHTA, CDR2 FQGNSA, per germline. V shed 3 bases and J shed 1 base, with 15 bases lying between them. The CDR3 sequence is CASSLRIQGTNTEAFF. CDR3 in DNA: TGTGCCAGCAGCTTGCGAATCCAGGGGACGAACACTGAAGCTTTCTTT.

The genes are TRBV28 and TRBJ2-3; no definite D call. Trimming left V 3 bases short and J 3 bases short, with 7 bases between. The V gene's germline CDR1 is MDHEN and CDR2 SYDVKM. CDR3 length equals 13 residues. CDR3 sequence (DNA): TGTGCCAGCAGTTTCCGACTTACAGATACGCAGTATTTT. Its translation is CASSFRLTDTQYF.

The chain has TRBV7-4 and TRBJ2-1; possibly TRBD1 for D (6 bases). CDR3 size: 16 residues. From germline, CDR1 is SGHVT and CDR2 SQSDAQ. V lost 5 bases to trimming and J lost 7 bases, with 21 bases between them. In DNA form, the CDR3 reads TGTGCCAGCAGCCCAGGGGAGAGGGGCGCAGGGAATGAGCAGTTCTTC. Translated, it gives CASSPGERGAGNEQFF.